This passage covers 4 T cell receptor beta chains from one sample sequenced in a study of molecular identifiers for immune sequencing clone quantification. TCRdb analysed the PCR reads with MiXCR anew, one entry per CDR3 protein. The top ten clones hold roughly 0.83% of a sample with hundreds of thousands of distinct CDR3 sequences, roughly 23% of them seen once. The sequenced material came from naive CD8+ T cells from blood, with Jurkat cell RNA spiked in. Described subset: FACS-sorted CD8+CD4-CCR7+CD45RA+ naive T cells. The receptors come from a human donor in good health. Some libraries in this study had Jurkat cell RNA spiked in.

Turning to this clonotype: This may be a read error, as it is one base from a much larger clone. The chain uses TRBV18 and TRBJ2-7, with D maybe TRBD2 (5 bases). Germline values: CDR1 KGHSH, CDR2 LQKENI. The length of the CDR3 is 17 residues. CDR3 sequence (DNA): TGTGCCAGCGCACCACGATACGGGGAACCCAGCTCCTACGAGCAGTACTTC. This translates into CASAPRYGEPSSYEQYF.

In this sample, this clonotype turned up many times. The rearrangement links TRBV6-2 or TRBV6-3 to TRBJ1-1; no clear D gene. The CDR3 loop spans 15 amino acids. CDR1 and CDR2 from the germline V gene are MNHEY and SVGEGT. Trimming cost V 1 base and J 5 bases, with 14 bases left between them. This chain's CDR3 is CASSYLSIPGTEAFF. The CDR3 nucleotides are TGTGCCAGCAGTTACTTATCCATCCCGGGTACTGAAGCTTTCTTT.

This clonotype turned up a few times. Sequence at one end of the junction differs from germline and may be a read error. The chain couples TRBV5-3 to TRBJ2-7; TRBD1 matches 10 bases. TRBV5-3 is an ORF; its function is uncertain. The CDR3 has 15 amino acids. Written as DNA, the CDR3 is TGTGCCAGCAGCTTGGGGGACAGGGGAACCTACGAGCAGTACTTC. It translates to CASSLGDRGTYEQYF.

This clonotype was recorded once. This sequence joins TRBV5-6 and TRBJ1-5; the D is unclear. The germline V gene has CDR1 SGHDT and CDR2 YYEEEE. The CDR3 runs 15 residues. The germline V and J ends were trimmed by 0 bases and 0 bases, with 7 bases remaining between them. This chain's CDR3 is CASSLDSSSNQPQHF. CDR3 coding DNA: TGTGCCAGCAGCTTGGACAGTAGTAGCAATCAGCCCCAGCATTTT.